The entry below describes one T cell receptor (beta chain). Its antigen is unknown. The CDR3 spans 14 residues. Trimming pared 3 bases from V and 3 bases from J, leaving 12 bases between. Germline V CDR1 and CDR2: SGHTA, FQGNSA. Produced via immunoSEQ multiplex PCR; TCRdb's table is partial and in-frame only. The sample yields 130,000 or so clones, around 89% seen once. The data originate from a study of T cells in localized non-small cell lung cancer. Whole-study findings and limits: Adjacent lung was found to contain a median roughly 50 of the top 100 tumor clones. With higher T cell density in blood came longer overall survival. In uninvolved adjacent lung, T cell clonality reached its highest value, exceeding tumor.

This receptor was taken from a female donor older than 55 with stage I lung adenocarcinoma. The chain is built from TRBV7-2 and TRBJ2-7, with D hard to call. The sample in question was peripheral blood, obtained before any cancer treatment. CDR3 sequence (DNA): TGTGCCAGCAGCTTCGTGGAGTCCTACTACGAGCAGTACTTC. Translated, it gives CASSFVESYYEQYF. Variable domain in full (rest from reference TRBV7-2 and TRBJ2-7): GAGVSQSPSNKVTEKGKDVELRCDPISGHTALYWYRQSLGQGLEFLIYFQGNSAPDKSGLPSDRFSAERTGGSVSTLTIQRTQQEDSAVYLCASSFVESYYEQYFGPGTRLTVT.